These 26 T cell receptor beta chains share one sample of origin, sequenced in a study of T-cell reconstitution after alpha-beta-depleted transplantation in children. Unique molecular identifiers were built into the TCRbeta library. TCRdb used MiXCR to reprocess the PCR reads, holding one entry per CDR3 protein. The sample carries some 520,000 distinct CDR3 sequences, 30% to 35% recorded once. Sequenced here: PBMCs from the stem cell graft donor, sampled from the stem cell graft. These TCRs come from a human donor who donated a stem cell graft to a child with aplastic anemia.

The CDR3: CASSQDWGANTEAFF. The CDR3 coding sequence is TGCGCCAGCAGCCAAGATTGGGGGGCGAACACTGAAGCTTTCTTT. The J gene is TRBJ1-1, the V gene TRBV4-3, with D tentatively TRBD1 (6 bases). V dropped 0 bases and J dropped 1 base, with 9 bases sitting between them. The CDR3 has 15 amino acids. From germline, CDR1 is LGHNA and CDR2 YSLEER.

The chain links TRBV3-1 to TRBJ2-2; 16 bases match TRBD2. The CDR3 length is 20 residues. Germline V gene sequence: CDR1 LGHDT, CDR2 YNNKEL (reference sequence). V lost 3 bases and J lost 3; bases outside the gene matches: 10. The CDR3 reads CASSHLGTSGRDRDTGELFF. The CDR3 DNA follows: TGTGCCAGCAGCCATCTCGGGACTAGCGGGAGGGACCGCGACACCGGGGAGCTGTTTTTT.

In the case of this clonotype: It may be a read error: a sequence one base away is much more abundant. The rearrangement links TRBV20-1 to TRBJ2-2, with 9 bases that match TRBD1. Losses at the gene ends were 5 bases for V and 9 bases for J; bases not matched to a gene: 10. CDR1 and CDR2 from the germline V gene are DFQATT and SNEGSKA (reference sequence). There are 14 residues in the CDR3. CDR3 residues: CSAETGGDSWELFF. The CDR3 DNA reads TGCAGTGCTGAAACAGGGGGCGATTCCTGGGAGCTGTTTTTT.

This clonotype was seen only a few times. The chain employs TRBV18 and TRBJ2-3; no definite D call. This CDR3 comprises 16 residues. Germline CDR1 is KGHSH and CDR2 is LQKENI. Trimming stripped 2 bases from V and 3 bases from J, with 15 bases between. DNA for the CDR3: TGTGCCAGCTCACCATCAACGGTGGTCCGGACAGATACGCAGTATTTT. Protein product: CASSPSTVVRTDTQYF.

The chain carries TRBV5-4 and TRBJ1-4; the match to TRBD1 covers 7 bases. The V gene end was trimmed by 6 bases and the J gene end by 5 bases; junction bases not matched to a gene: 13. This CDR3 has 16 residues. Germline lookup yields CDR1 SGHNT and CDR2 YYREEE (reference sequence). CDR3 residues: CASNTGGGTANEKLFF. CDR3 nucleotide sequence: TGTGCCAGCAATACCGGGGGCGGGACAGCAAATGAAAAACTGTTTTTT.

The chain joins TRBV28 to TRBJ2-7; 8 bases map to TRBD2. V shed 4 bases, J shed 0 bases, and the junction held 17 bases outside the gene matches. Germline V gene data show CDR1 as MDHEN and CDR2 as SYDVKM. The CDR3 consists of 19 residues. The CDR3 protein is CASSSLIVPLAGPSYEQYV. Here the CDR3 DNA reads TGTGCCAGCAGTTCACTAATCGTCCCGCTAGCGGGCCCCTCCTACGAGCAGTACGTC.

The V and J genes are TRBV11-2 and TRBJ1-1; D is unclear. The CDR3 has 15 amino acids. Germline V gene lookup returns CDR1 SGHAT and CDR2 FQNNGV. The ends were cut back, 1 base at V and 0 bases at J, with 9 bases in the middle. CDR3 nucleotides: TGTGCCAGCAGCTTAGTGGCGGATATGAACACTGAAGCTTTCTTT. This translates into CASSLVADMNTEAFF.

V usage is TRBV25-1 and J usage is TRBJ2-2; possible D gene TRBD1, 7 bases. V lost 2 bases to trimming and J lost 4 bases, with 23 bases between them. The CDR3 runs to 19 residues. Germline values: CDR1 MGHDK, CDR2 SYGVNS. The CDR3 sequence is CASSEHAGRTGLATGELFF. Written as DNA, the CDR3 is TGTGCCAGCAGTGAACATGCGGGAAGGACAGGTTTAGCCACCGGGGAGCTGTTTTTT.

This clonotype was seen more than once but under ten times. The chain has TRBV9 and TRBJ2-7; weak D call: TRBD1 (5 bases). The CDR3 contains 15 residues. With 2 bases removed from V and 0 bases from J, the gap between germline ends came to 12 bases. Germline CDR1 SGDLS, CDR2 YYNGEE. CDR3 amino acids: CASSVSTTDSYEQYF. CDR3 sequence (DNA): TGTGCCAGCAGCGTTTCTACGACAGACTCCTACGAGCAGTACTTC.

V is TRBV5-1 and J is TRBJ2-1, with a possible D match to TRBD1 (6 bases). The germline V gene encodes CDR1 SGHRS and CDR2 YFSETQ. The CDR3 covers 15 residues. V was pared by 5 bases and J by 3 bases, with 15 bases between. This CDR3 is CASRNRDTGYNEQFF. DNA of the CDR3: TGCGCCAGCAGAAACAGGGATACAGGCTACAATGAGCAGTTCTTC.

The chain recombines TRBV30 with TRBJ1-6; TRBD1 might be the D (5 bases). Trimming removed 0 bases from V and 7 bases from J, with 19 bases in between. Germline-derived CDR1 and CDR2 are GTSNPN and SVGIG (reference sequence). This CDR3 has 17 residues. CDR3 DNA: TGTGCCTGGAGTGTATCCTTAATTGGGGGGAAGAATTCACCCCTCCACTTT. Amino acid sequence: CAWSVSLIGGKNSPLHF.

This chain joins TRBV20-1 and TRBJ2-5; TRBD2 matches at 10 bases. Unmatched junction bases numbered 7, after V lost 5 bases and J lost 4 bases. This CDR3 is 14 amino acids long. The V gene's germline CDR1 is DFQATT and CDR2 SNEGSKA (reference sequence). Here the CDR3 reads CSAPISGRLETQYF. The CDR3 DNA reads TGCAGTGCTCCCATTAGCGGGAGGTTAGAGACCCAGTACTTC.

Here the CDR3 reads CASTGRAGGSSPLHF. CDR3 nucleotides: TGTGCCAGCACAGGAAGGGCAGGCGGGAGTTCACCCCTCCACTTT. The chain is built from TRBV28 and TRBJ1-6; D is uncertain. The CDR3 runs to 15 residues. V was trimmed by 7 bases and J by 9 bases, leaving 19 bases between them. Germline-derived CDR1 and CDR2 are MDHEN and SYDVKM.

CDR3 residues: CASSYSTAADTQYF. In DNA form, the CDR3 reads TGTGCCAGCAGTTACTCGACAGCGGCAGATACGCAGTATTTT. This chain connects TRBV6-2 or TRBV6-3 to TRBJ2-3; D may be TRBD1 or TRBD2 (5 bases each). The V end was cut by 0 bases, the J end by 4 bases, with 8 bases between. This CDR3 is 14 amino acids long. Germline-derived CDR1 and CDR2 are MNHEY and SVGEGT.

V usage is TRBV5-1 and J usage is TRBJ2-7; 7 bases match TRBD1. This CDR3 is built from 14 residues. Losses at the gene ends were 4 bases for V and 6 bases for J; bases not matched to a gene: 10. Germline V CDR1 and CDR2: SGHRS, YFSETQ. The CDR3: CASSERQGVTEQYF. DNA for the CDR3: TGCGCCAGCAGCGAACGACAGGGAGTCACCGAGCAGTACTTC.

This clonotype occurred many times. The chain couples TRBV20-1 to TRBJ1-3; D might be TRBD1 (6 bases). Trimming stripped 3 bases from V and 4 bases from J, with 13 bases between. CDR1 DFQATT and CDR2 SNEGSKA come from the germline V gene (reference sequence). The CDR3 has 14 amino acids. The CDR3 nucleotides read TGCAGTGCTAGGAGGGGGGTAGGAGGAAACACCATATATTTT. This gives the protein CSARRGVGGNTIYF.

This clonotype was seen only a few times. The J gene is TRBJ1-4, the V gene TRBV27; no firm D call. The V gene lost 7 bases and the J gene lost 0 bases, with 3 bases spanning the gap. The CDR3 is 12 residues long. Per the germline V gene, CDR1 is MNHEY and CDR2 is SMNVEV (reference sequence). The CDR3 spells CASKTTNEKLFF. The DNA of the CDR3 is TGTGCCAGCAAGACAACTAATGAAAAACTGTTTTTT.

This clonotype was picked up a small number of times. The chain couples TRBV5-6 to TRBJ2-1, with D possibly being TRBD1 (5 bases). Trimming pared 3 bases from V and 4 bases from J, leaving 17 bases between. The germline V gene has CDR1 SGHDT and CDR2 YYEEEE. This CDR3 is built from 16 residues. The CDR3 nucleotides are TGTGCCAGCAGCTCCCCCCTTGGGGCGGTTTACAATGAGCAGTTCTTC. Encoded protein: CASSSPLGAVYNEQFF.

The chain uses TRBV9 and TRBJ2-5, with D perhaps matching TRBD2 (5 bases). V lost 3 bases, J lost 2 bases, and 11 bases lay in between. Germline V gene sequence: CDR1 SGDLS, CDR2 YYNGEE. The CDR3 extends over 14 amino acids. The chain's CDR3 is CASSARTSQETQYF. The CDR3 DNA reads as TGTGCCAGCAGCGCCCGGACTTCTCAAGAGACCCAGTACTTC.

This clonotype was observed a handful of times. This chain connects TRBV25-1 to TRBJ1-4; no firm D call. The CDR3 totals 15 residues. Germline V gives CDR1 MGHDK, CDR2 SYGVNS. Trimming shortened V by 1 base and J by 8 bases, and 14 bases separated the two germline ends. The CDR3 DNA reads as TGTGCCAGCAGTGAATCCCCGCCCGGGTACGAAAAACTGTTTTTT. Encoded protein: CASSESPPGYEKLFF.

This clonotype turned up a few times. J is TRBJ2-3 and V is TRBV28; D possibly uses TRBD1 or TRBD2 (5 bases each). The germline V gene encodes CDR1 MDHEN and CDR2 SYDVKM. Deletions cut 5 bases from V and 0 bases from J, with 15 bases between. This CDR3 has 16 residues. In nucleotides, the CDR3 is TGTGCCAGCAGTATAATGGGGGTTCGTAGCACAGATACGCAGTATTTT. This sequence encodes CASSIMGVRSTDTQYF.

This clonotype was seen more than once but under ten times. The CDR3 DNA follows: TGCGCCAGCAGCTTCCGGGCCGCCGACACAGATACGCAGTATTTT. Its protein is CASSFRAADTDTQYF. The chain combines TRBV5-1 with TRBJ2-3; D remains unclear. Trimming stripped 2 bases from V and 2 bases from J, with 12 bases between. Germline CDR1 is SGHRS and CDR2 is YFSETQ. The CDR3 is 15 residues long.

This clonotype showed up just a few times. The chain recombines TRBV30 with TRBJ1-1; D remains ambiguous. Trimming took 3 bases from V and 0 from J, leaving 5 bases between them. CDR3 length: 12 residues. The germline V gene has CDR1 GTSNPN and CDR2 SVGIG (reference sequence). As DNA, the CDR3 is TGTGCCTGGAGGGATATGAACACTGAAGCTTTCTTT. Amino acid sequence: CAWRDMNTEAFF.

This clonotype turned up a few times. The chain recombines TRBV6-1 with TRBJ2-5; D may correspond to TRBD1 or TRBD2 (5 bases each). CDR1 is MNHNS, CDR2 SASEGT, per germline. The CDR3 runs 15 residues. Deletions cut 6 bases from V and 5 bases from J, with 19 bases between. This CDR3 reads CASRSTRLGVETQYF. The CDR3 nucleotides read TGTGCCAGCAGATCCACACGACTGGGGGTGGAGACCCAGTACTTC.

The chain carries TRBV7-9 and TRBJ2-7; perhaps TRBD1 as D (5 bases). V was cut by 3 bases and J by 0 bases, with 9 bases left in between. The CDR3 runs 14 residues. Germline CDR1 reads SEHNR; CDR2 reads FQNEAQ (reference sequence). CDR3 protein: CASSLLDNSYEQYF. The CDR3 DNA sequence: TGTGCCAGCAGCTTGCTGGACAACTCCTACGAGCAGTACTTC.

This clonotype was counted only a few times. The chain carries TRBV5-1 and TRBJ2-1; 14 bases line up with TRBD2. Germline trimming cut 3 bases from V and 14 bases from J; bases unmatched to any gene: 4. CDR3 length: 13 amino acids. Germline V gives CDR1 SGHRS, CDR2 YFSETQ. The DNA for the CDR3 is TGCGCCAGCAGCTCGGGACTAGCGGGAGTAAAGTTCTTC. It specifies CASSSGLAGVKFF.